This T cell receptor beta chain appears in the sequencing data of a study of shared clonotypes between healthy human individuals. General study points: A handful of donors showed sharing of roughly 5% of naive CD4 clonotypes.

In the case of this clone: Its specificity is unknown.

Generated by immunoSEQ multiplex PCR, the TCRdb table keeps only in-frame clones and is missing some. This repertoire shows 800,000 to 950,000 clones, around 96% found once; its top ten account for under 0.25%. The ends were cut back, 0 bases at V and 6 bases at J, with 12 bases in the middle. The CDR3 contains 15 residues. Germline CDR1 LNHDA, CDR2 SQIVND (reference sequence). Positive CCR7 selection of CD45RO-negative cells yielded the naive CD8 cells, and terminally differentiated effector memory CD45RA+ cells were excluded. The rearrangement joins TRBV19 to TRBJ1-5; D call uncertain. Material: naive CD8+ T cells sorted from blood. The source of this sequence is a man aged 25-45 years in good health. This CDR3 is CASSIDRALFQPQHF. The CDR3 region has the DNA TGTGCCAGTAGTATAGATAGGGCGTTGTTTCAGCCCCAGCATTTT.